These 27 T cell receptor beta chains were all obtained from the same sample, sequenced in a study of cytomegalovirus exposure and HLA in healthy donors. Primers for the PCR totalled 60 Vbeta and 13 Jbeta. This table comes from immunoSEQ multiplex PCR, and its TCRdb copy is limited to in-frame clones, with some not included. The listing records 200,000 or so clones. Sequencing was done on a sample of PBMCs. Every receptor here comes from a boy under 18 in good health and CMV-seronegative.

A word on this clone: In the same sample, other DNA sequences code for this CDR3. This rearrangement joins TRBV5-1 to TRBJ1-1; TRBD1 is a possible D gene (5 bases). V lost 2 bases to trimming and J lost 1 base, with 6 bases between them. This CDR3 comprises 13 residues. Looked up from germline, CDR1 is SGHRS and CDR2 is YFSETQ. CDR3 nucleotide sequence: TGCGCCAGCAGCTTACAGGAGAACACTGAAGCTTTCTTT. Its translation is CASSLQENTEAFF.

The rearrangement uses TRBV14 and TRBJ2-2; weak D call: TRBD1 (7 bases). The CDR3 extends over 18 amino acids. Germline V gene sequence: CDR1 SGHDN, CDR2 FVKESK. Deletions cut 4 bases from V and 1 base from J, with 19 bases between. The CDR3 sequence: CASSPRGRTGWNTGELFF. The CDR3 nucleotides read TGTGCCAGCAGCCCGAGGGGGAGGACAGGATGGAACACCGGGGAGCTGTTTTTT.

This chain links TRBV29-1 with TRBJ1-1, with TRBD1 matching over 7 bases. Germline trimming cut 7 bases from V and 4 bases from J; bases unmatched to any gene: 0. The germline V gene has CDR1 SQVTM and CDR2 ANQGSEA. The CDR3 runs 10 residues. CDR3 nucleotide sequence: TGCAGCGGACAGGGCACTGAAGCTTTCTTT. This gives the protein CSGQGTEAFF. Filled out from reference TRBV29-1 and TRBJ1-1, the complete variable domain reads SAVISQKPSRDICQRGTSLTIQCQVDSQVTMMFWYRQQPGQSLTLIATANQGSEATYESGFVIDKFPISRPNLTFSTLTVSNMSPEDSSIYLCSGQGTEAFFGQGTRLTVV.

The chain combines TRBV6-5 with TRBJ1-1; D is unresolved. Trimming removed 7 bases from V and 1 base from J, with 13 bases in between. This CDR3 has 14 residues. Germline CDR1 is MNHEY and CDR2 is SVGAGI. CDR3 residues: CASKPTGWNTEAFF. The CDR3 nucleotides read TGTGCCAGCAAACCGACCGGGTGGAACACTGAAGCTTTCTTT.

V is TRBV5-6 and J is TRBJ2-1; 7 nucleotides agree with TRBD1. Germline V gives CDR1 SGHDT, CDR2 YYEEEE. V shed 2 bases, J shed 0 bases, and the junction held 2 bases outside the gene matches. The CDR3 extends over 15 amino acids. The CDR3 reads CASSLGGFSYNEQFF. CDR3 nucleotide sequence: TGTGCCAGCAGCTTAGGGGGCTTCTCCTACAATGAGCAGTTCTTC.

This CDR3 is CASSPGGGGGTEAFF. The DNA for the CDR3 is TGTGCCAGCAGCCCAGGCGGGGGTGGGGGCACTGAAGCTTTCTTT. This rearrangement joins TRBV6-4 to TRBJ1-1, with D perhaps TRBD1 (5 bases). The CDR3 covers 15 residues. Trimming stripped 6 bases from V and 4 bases from J, with 18 bases between. Looked up from germline, CDR1 is MRHNA and CDR2 is SNTAGT.

The CDR3 nucleotides read TGTGCCCGAGCGGCCGGGACAGCCCATGAAGCTTTCTTT. Its translation is CARAAGTAHEAFF. The rearrangement joins TRBV30 to TRBJ1-1, with 7 bases identical to TRBD1. Germline V CDR1 and CDR2: GTSNPN, SVGIG (reference sequence). This CDR3 region has 13 residues. J gave up 7 bases and V 8 bases, and 13 bases lay outside the gene matches.

The chain joins TRBV6-1 to TRBJ2-1, with 10 bases lining up with TRBD2. J lost 7 bases, V lost 3 bases, and 12 bases had no gene match. There are 17 residues in the CDR3. Germline assignment: CDR1 MNHNS and CDR2 SASEGT. The CDR3 here is CASSDRWSSGGPNEQFF. The CDR3, as DNA: TGTGCCAGCAGTGACCGGTGGAGTAGCGGGGGGCCGAATGAGCAGTTCTTC.

The chain combines TRBV9 with TRBJ1-1, with D hard to call. The germline CDR1 and CDR2 sequences are SGDLS and YYNGEE. This CDR3 is 12 amino acids long. Trimming left V 4 bases short and J 5 bases short, with 9 bases between. CDR3 sequence (DNA): TGTGCCAGCAGCAGAGGATCGACTGAAGCTTTCTTT. Protein product: CASSRGSTEAFF.

CDR3: CASSQWTSQETQYF. CDR3 DNA sequence: TGCGCCAGCAGCCAATGGACATCCCAAGAGACCCAGTACTTC. V gene TRBV4-3 combines with J gene TRBJ2-5; D possibly corresponds to TRBD1 (5 bases). The CDR3 runs to 14 residues. The germline gives CDR1 LGHNA, CDR2 YSLEER. The ends were cut back, 2 bases at V and 1 base at J, with 8 bases in the middle.

The chain has TRBV18 and TRBJ1-1; D is possibly TRBD1 (5 bases). The CDR3 is 15 residues long. V was cut by 2 bases and J by 6 bases, with 16 bases left in between. Germline assignment: CDR1 KGHSH and CDR2 LQKENI. CDR3 nucleotide sequence: TGTGCCAGCTCACCAGGCCTTCAGGGTTTGGCTGAAGCTTTCTTT. This translates into CASSPGLQGLAEAFF.

J is TRBJ1-4 and V is TRBV4-1; D might be TRBD1 (6 bases). Germline V gene lookup returns CDR1 MGHRA and CDR2 YSYEKL. CDR3 length: 17 amino acids. V was shortened by 3 bases and J by 7 bases, with 21 bases between the two germline ends. This CDR3 reads CASSHILRGTKGEKLFF. As DNA, the CDR3 is TGCGCCAGCAGCCACATTTTGAGGGGGACAAAGGGTGAAAAACTGTTTTTT.

The chain is built from TRBV5-4 and TRBJ1-6, with D hard to call. Germline-derived CDR1 and CDR2 are SGHNT and YYREEE (reference sequence). The CDR3 consists of 18 residues. V dropped 0 bases and J dropped 3 bases, with 16 bases sitting between them. CDR3 nucleotides: TGTGCCAGCAGCTTGGCCCCCGGTGAGCGCAACTATAATTCACCCCTCCACTTT. This translates into CASSLAPGERNYNSPLHF.

V gene TRBV6-5 combines with J gene TRBJ2-7; 9 bases are a match to TRBD1. Germline V gives CDR1 MNHEY, CDR2 SVGAGI. After removal of 6 bases from V and 3 bases from J, the junction contained 9 bases not matched to a gene. The CDR3 has 15 residues. DNA of the CDR3: TGTGCCAGCAGGCCCACAGGGGGCGGCTTCTACGAGCAGTACTTC. This encodes CASRPTGGGFYEQYF.

The chain links TRBV4-3 to TRBJ2-5, with unresolved D. V dropped 0 bases and J dropped 5 bases, with 13 bases sitting between them. Germline CDR1 reads LGHNA; CDR2 reads YSLEER. CDR3 length: 15 residues. CDR3 bases: TGCGCCAGCAGCCAAGATTTGAGCTTGTGGGAGACCCAGTACTTC. Translation: CASSQDLSLWETQYF.

V is TRBV14 and J is TRBJ2-5; 7 bases agree with TRBD1. The CDR3 spans 13 residues. Germline V gives CDR1 SGHDN, CDR2 FVKESK. J gave up 5 bases and V 4 bases, and 4 bases lay outside the gene matches. As DNA, the CDR3 is TGTGCCAGCAGCCTCAGGGGGTCGGAGACCCAGTACTTC. Protein sequence: CASSLRGSETQYF.

The rearrangement joins TRBV19 to TRBJ2-7; TRBD1 might be the D (6 bases). CDR3 length: 13 amino acids. V was shortened by 9 bases and J by 0 bases, with 12 bases between the two germline ends. Germline-derived CDR1 and CDR2 are LNHDA and SQIVND (reference sequence). The CDR3 DNA sequence: TGTGCCAGCTCCCAGGGACACTCCTACGAGCAGTACTTC. This sequence encodes CASSQGHSYEQYF.

The chain has TRBV6-5 and TRBJ1-1; D unresolved. Germline V lookup: CDR1 MNHEY, CDR2 SVGAGI. The CDR3 spans 13 residues. The V gene lost 2 bases and the J gene lost 6 bases, with 10 bases spanning the gap. CDR3 region: CASSYPMSAEAFF. The CDR3, as DNA: TGTGCCAGCAGTTACCCCATGAGCGCTGAAGCTTTCTTT.

As DNA, the CDR3 is TGTGCCAGCAGCTTCGGCACTAGCGGGGTGTATGAGCAGTTCTTC. This encodes CASSFGTSGVYEQFF. The chain couples TRBV7-2 to TRBJ2-1; TRBD2 agrees at 10 bases. The CDR3 runs 15 residues. With 3 bases clipped from V and 8 bases from J, the junction kept 7 bases outside the gene matches. Germline-derived CDR1 and CDR2 are SGHTA and FQGNSA.

The rearrangement uses TRBV10-1 and TRBJ2-5; TRBD1 matches 11 bases. Trimming removed 3 bases from V and 3 bases from J; junction bases left unmatched: 3. The V gene's germline CDR1 is WNHNN and CDR2 SYGVQD (reference sequence). CDR3 length equals 15 residues. In DNA, the CDR3 is TGCGCCAGCAGTGATCCGGGACAGGGGGAAGAGACCCAGTACTTC. This translates into CASSDPGQGEETQYF.

In regard to this clone: This same CDR3 is encoded by further DNA sequences in the sample. This sequence joins TRBV15 and TRBJ1-1; TRBD1 might be the D (6 bases). CDR3 size: 14 residues. CDR1 is LNHNV and CDR2 is YYDKDF in the germline V gene (reference sequence). V lost 6 bases, J lost 3 bases, and 14 bases lay in between. The CDR3 region has the DNA TGTGCCACCAGGCGGGGGGGCCTGGACACTGAAGCTTTCTTT. Translated, it gives CATRRGGLDTEAFF.

The V call is TRBV15, the J call TRBJ2-7, with a tentative D call TRBD2 (5 bases). The CDR3 contains 12 residues. V was trimmed by 0 bases and J by 9 bases, leaving 9 bases between them. Germline V gene lookup returns CDR1 LNHNV and CDR2 YYDKDF (reference sequence). The CDR3 reads CATSRDPGVQYF. The CDR3 DNA is TGTGCCACCAGCAGAGATCCCGGGGTGCAGTACTTC.

The J gene is TRBJ1-6, the V gene TRBV19; D possibly corresponds to TRBD1 (6 bases). The germline CDR1 and CDR2 sequences are LNHDA and SQIVND (reference sequence). Deletions cut 6 bases from V and 10 bases from J, with 16 bases between. This CDR3 is built from 14 residues. CDR3 sequence reads: CASSPGGSGSPLHF. CDR3 bases: TGTGCCAGTAGCCCTGGGGGCTCGGGGTCACCCCTCCACTTT.

This chain links TRBV7-3 with TRBJ2-3, with 7 positions matching TRBD2. V lost 2 bases and J lost 12; bases outside the gene matches: 8. The germline V gene encodes CDR1 SGHTA and CDR2 FQGTGA. This CDR3 is 13 amino acids long. For the CDR3, the DNA is TGTGCCAGCAGCTTACCCGGACTAGTTCATCAGTATTTT. Its translation is CASSLPGLVHQYF.

V and J are TRBV7-8 and TRBJ2-2; a possible D gene is TRBD2 (6 bases). The CDR3 has 15 residues. The ends were cut back, 4 bases at V and 3 bases at J, with 12 bases in the middle. Germline values: CDR1 SGHVS, CDR2 FQNEAQ. CDR3 residues: CASSSVGGYTGELFF. CDR3 coding DNA: TGTGCCAGCAGCTCAGTGGGGGGTTACACCGGGGAGCTGTTTTTT.

Details on this clone: In this CDR3 the conserved last residue, phenylalanine or tryptophan, is missing, so a read error is likely. The DNA is omitted, as the CDR3 cannot be located on it reliably, and the CDR3 follows TCRdb's listing. The J gene is TRBJ1-4, the V gene TRBV7-6; the table names TRBD1, a call not compared with the DNA. Germline values: CDR1 SGHVS, CDR2 FNYEAQ. The CDR3 spans 14 amino acids, including both terminal residues. The CDR3 sequence: CASSLGTGGCLESI.

V usage is TRBV7-9 and J usage is TRBJ2-7; TRBD2 aligns across 8 bases. Germline V gene sequence: CDR1 SEHNR, CDR2 FQNEAQ (reference sequence). The V and J ends lost 5 bases and 6 bases, in that order; junction bases with no gene match: 6. CDR3 length: 13 residues. The CDR3: CASSSGSFLEQYF. Written as DNA, the CDR3 is TGTGCCAGCAGCAGCGGGAGTTTCCTCGAGCAGTACTTC.